This TCR beta chain comes out of a study of beta chain features in type 1 diabetes. The study's findings and limits: Across all four CD4+ subsets, people with type 1 diabetes showed modestly shorter TCRB CDR3s.

What was sequenced were expressed TCRB transcripts, since all of the isolated RNA had been reverse transcribed. Data came from immunoSEQ multiplex PCR; TCRdb stores just in-frame clones and leaves some out. The table includes over 150,000 clones, under 13% detected once. The V and J ends lost 6 bases and 4 bases respectively, with 10 bases between them. Germline V CDR1 and CDR2: SGHAT, FQNNGV. The CDR3 runs to 12 residues. A remark on this clone: Antigen unknown.

The sequence was obtained from a man between 25 and 39 years old with type 1 diabetes. J is TRBJ2-7 and V is TRBV11-2; the D gene is possibly TRBD1 (6 bases). The specimen was central memory CD4+ T cells from blood. CDR3 DNA sequence: TGTGCCAGCAGTCAAGGGGGTTACGAGCAGTACTTC. This encodes CASSQGGYEQYF.